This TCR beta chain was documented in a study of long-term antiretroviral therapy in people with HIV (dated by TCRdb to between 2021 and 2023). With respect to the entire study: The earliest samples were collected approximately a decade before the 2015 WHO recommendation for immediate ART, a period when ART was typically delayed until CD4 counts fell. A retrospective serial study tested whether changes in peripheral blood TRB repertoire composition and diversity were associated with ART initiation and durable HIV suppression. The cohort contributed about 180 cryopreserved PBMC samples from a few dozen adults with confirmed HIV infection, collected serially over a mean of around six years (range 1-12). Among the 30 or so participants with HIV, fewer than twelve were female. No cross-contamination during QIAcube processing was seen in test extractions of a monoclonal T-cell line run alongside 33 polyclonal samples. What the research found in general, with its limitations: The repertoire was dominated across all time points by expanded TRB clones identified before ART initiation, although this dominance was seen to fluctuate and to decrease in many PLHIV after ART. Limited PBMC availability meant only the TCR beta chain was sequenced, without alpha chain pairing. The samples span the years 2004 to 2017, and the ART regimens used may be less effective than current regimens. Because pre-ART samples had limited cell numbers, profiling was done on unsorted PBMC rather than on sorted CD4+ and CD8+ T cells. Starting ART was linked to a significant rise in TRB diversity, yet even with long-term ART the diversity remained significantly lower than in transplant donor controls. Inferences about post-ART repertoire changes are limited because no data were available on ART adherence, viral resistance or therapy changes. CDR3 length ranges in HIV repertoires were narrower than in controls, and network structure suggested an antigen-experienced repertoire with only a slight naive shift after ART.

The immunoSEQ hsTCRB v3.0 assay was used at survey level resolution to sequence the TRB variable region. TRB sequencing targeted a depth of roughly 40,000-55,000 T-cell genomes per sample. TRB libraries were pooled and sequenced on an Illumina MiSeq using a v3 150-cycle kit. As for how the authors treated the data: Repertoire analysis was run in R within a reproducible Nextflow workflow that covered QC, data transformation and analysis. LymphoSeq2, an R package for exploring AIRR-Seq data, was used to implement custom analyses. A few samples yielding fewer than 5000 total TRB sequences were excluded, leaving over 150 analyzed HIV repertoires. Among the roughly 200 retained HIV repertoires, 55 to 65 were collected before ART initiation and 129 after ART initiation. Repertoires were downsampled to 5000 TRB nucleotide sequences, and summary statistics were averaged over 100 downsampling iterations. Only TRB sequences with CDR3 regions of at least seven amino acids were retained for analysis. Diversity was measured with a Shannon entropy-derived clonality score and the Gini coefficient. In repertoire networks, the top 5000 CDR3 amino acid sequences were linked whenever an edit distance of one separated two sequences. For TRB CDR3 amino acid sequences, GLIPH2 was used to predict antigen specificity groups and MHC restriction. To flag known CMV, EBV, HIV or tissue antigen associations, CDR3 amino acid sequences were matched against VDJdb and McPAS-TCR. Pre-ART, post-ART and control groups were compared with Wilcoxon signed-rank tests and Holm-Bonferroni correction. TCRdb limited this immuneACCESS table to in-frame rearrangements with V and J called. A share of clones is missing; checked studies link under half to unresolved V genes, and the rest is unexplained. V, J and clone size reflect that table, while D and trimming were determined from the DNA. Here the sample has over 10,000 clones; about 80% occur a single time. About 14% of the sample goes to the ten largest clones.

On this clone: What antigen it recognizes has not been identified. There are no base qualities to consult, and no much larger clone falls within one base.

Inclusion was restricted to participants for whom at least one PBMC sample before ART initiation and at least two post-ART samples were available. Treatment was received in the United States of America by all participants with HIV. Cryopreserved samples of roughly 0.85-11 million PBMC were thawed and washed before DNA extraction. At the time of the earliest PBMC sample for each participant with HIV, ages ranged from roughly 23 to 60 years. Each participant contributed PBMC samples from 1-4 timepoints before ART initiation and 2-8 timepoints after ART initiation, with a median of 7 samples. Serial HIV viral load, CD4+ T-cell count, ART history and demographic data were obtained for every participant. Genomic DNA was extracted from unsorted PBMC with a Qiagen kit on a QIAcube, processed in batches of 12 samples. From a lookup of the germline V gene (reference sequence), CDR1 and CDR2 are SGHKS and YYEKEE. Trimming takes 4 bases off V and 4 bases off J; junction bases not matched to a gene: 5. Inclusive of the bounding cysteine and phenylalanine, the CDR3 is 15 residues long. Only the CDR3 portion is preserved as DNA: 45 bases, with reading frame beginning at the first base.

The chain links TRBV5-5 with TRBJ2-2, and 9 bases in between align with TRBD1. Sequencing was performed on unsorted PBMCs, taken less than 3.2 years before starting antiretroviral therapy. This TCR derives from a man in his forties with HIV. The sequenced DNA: TGTGCCAGCAGCCCGGGGACAGGGAGCACCGGGGAGCTGTTTTTT. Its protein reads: CASSPGTGSTGELFF.